This TCR beta chain came from a study of blood T cell repertoires in COVID-19. This CDR3 has 15 residues. CDR1 and CDR2 (germline): MNHEY, SMNVEV (reference sequence). V dropped 5 bases and J dropped 2; count of bases not matched to a gene: 6. Per the original methods: Using reference gene primer amplification, nucleated cell counts were estimated. The protocol was immunoSEQ multiplex PCR, while the TCRdb copy is restricted to in-frame clones and leaves out a portion. V and J calls and clone size are copied from that table; D and trimming were computed from the DNA. Of 250,000 to 300,000 clones listed, about four fifths are singletons.

The receptor's source is an elderly man with acute or convalescent COVID-19. Sequencing used peripheral blood. The chain recombines TRBV27 with TRBJ2-5, with 9 positions matching TRBD1. Here the CDR3 DNA reads TGTGCCAGCAGTCTGACGACAGGGGGTCAAGAGACCCAGTACTTC. This translates into CASSLTTGGQETQYF.